This T cell receptor beta chain is drawn from a study of blood T cell repertoires in COVID-19. Background on the study: The origin of the acute and convalescent COVID-19 samples was the United States, Italy and Spain. Nucleic acid was either cDNA or gDNA, and it came from T cells, B-cell-depleted T cells, or PBMCs.

With V trimmed by 5 bases and J by 9 bases, 2 bases remained unmatched. The CDR3 runs 12 residues. Looked up from germline, CDR1 is SGHTA and CDR2 is FQGNSA. In the original processing: Estimation of nucleated cell counts relied on the amplification of reference gene primers. Profiled with immunoSEQ multiplex PCR; TCRdb holds only in-frame clones, not every one. V and J calls and clone size are as listed in that table; D and trimming were resolved from the DNA. The profile shows about 200,000 clones, around 84% of them singletons. This clone was detected once. The sequencing sample was made of peripheral blood. The source is an elderly woman with acute or convalescent COVID-19. The V and J genes are TRBV7-2 and TRBJ2-4; 9 bases are shared with TRBD1. The DNA of the CDR3 is TGTGCCAGCAGCCCGACAGGGGGCATTCAGTACTTC. Translated, it gives CASSPTGGIQYF.